A selection of T cell receptor beta chains follows, all from one sample in a study of shared clonotypes between healthy human individuals. Assay: immunoSEQ multiplex PCR; the TCRdb copy retains only in-frame clones and omits some. The sample has around 550,000 clones, 90% to 96% seen once. Sequenced input: naive CD4+ T cells sorted from blood. These TCRs come from a woman aged 30 to 39 in good health. Each CDR3 is given with its conserved first and last residue. A D gene is named only where the DNA matches it firmly. Not every row has a clone size; where given, it reads once, few, many or a size class.

D,J,V,size,CDR3,DNA
NA,TRBJ1-1,TRBV15,NA,CATSRDLAGAEAFF,TGTGCCACCAGCAGAGATCTAGCTGGGGCTGAAGCTTTCTTT
NA,TRBJ2-2,TRBV6-5,NA,CASSYSPRGFTGELFF,TGTGCCAGCAGTTACTCGCCGAGAGGCTTTACCGGGGAGCTGTTTTTT
NA,TRBJ2-7,TRBV11-2,NA,CASSPVAGTPSYEQYF,TGTGCCAGCAGCCCAGTGGCCGGGACCCCCTCCTACGAGCAGTACTTC
TRBD1,TRBJ1-5,TRBV10-3,NA,CAISDHDRAGLGPQHF,TGTGCCATCAGTGACCACGACAGGGCCGGGCTGGGGCCCCAGCATTTT
NA,TRBJ1-5,TRBV27,NA,CASSFRGQPQHF,TGTGCCAGCAGTTTTCGCGGGCAGCCCCAGCATTTT
NA,TRBJ2-5,TRBV6-1,NA,CASRTGNQETQYF,TGTGCCAGCAGGACCGGGAACCAAGAGACCCAGTACTTC
TRBD2,TRBJ2-1,TRBV19,NA,CASSRSGRANEQFF,TGTGCCAGTAGTCGGAGCGGGAGGGCCAATGAGCAGTTCTTC
NA,TRBJ2-7,TRBV2,NA,CASSLLTSKADEQYF,TGTGCCAGCAGTCTGTTGACTAGTAAGGCCGACGAGCAGTACTTC
NA,TRBJ1-1,TRBV27,NA,CASFTQGYTEAFF,TGTGCCAGCTTCACCCAGGGGTACACTGAAGCTTTCTTT
NA,TRBJ2-7,TRBV10-2,NA,CASSGGGGQTYEQYF,TGCGCCAGCAGTGGGGGAGGCGGGCAAACCTACGAGCAGTACTTC
NA,TRBJ2-3,TRBV5-1,once,CASSLALLGTDTQYF,TGCGCCAGCAGCTTGGCTCTGCTAGGTACAGATACGCAGTATTTT
TRBD1,TRBJ1-4,TRBV4-2,NA,CASSQPPGQGLNEKLFF,TGTGCCAGCAGCCAACCACCGGGACAGGGACTTAATGAAAAACTGTTTTTT
TRBD1,TRBJ1-1,TRBV28,NA,CASGPTGAGNTEAFF,TGTGCCAGCGGACCGACAGGGGCCGGAAACACTGAAGCTTTCTTT
NA,TRBJ2-2,TRBV5-1,NA,CASSLKQGNTGELFF,TGCGCCAGCAGCTTGAAACAGGGAAACACCGGGGAGCTGTTTTTT
TRBD2,TRBJ2-1,TRBV9,NA,CASSGGLAGVHEQFF,TGTGCCAGCAGCGGGGGACTAGCGGGAGTCCATGAGCAGTTCTTC
NA,TRBJ2-3,TRBV5-4,NA,CASSLEGIADTQYF,TGTGCCAGCAGCTTGGAAGGGATCGCAGATACGCAGTATTTT
NA,TRBJ1-2,TRBV28,NA,CASSLWAGPNYGYTF,TGTGCCAGCAGTTTGTGGGCAGGGCCTAACTATGGCTACACCTTC
NA,TRBJ1-1,TRBV21-1,NA,CASSPGLGGTEAFF,TGTGCCAGCAGTCCGGGCCTAGGAGGGACTGAAGCTTTCTTT
NA,TRBJ2-7,TRBV18,NA,CASSPGGNEQYF,TGTGCCAGCTCACCAGGAGGGAACGAGCAGTACTTC
NA,TRBJ2-2,TRBV5-4,NA,CASSRRDWETGELFF,TGTGCCAGCAGCCGCCGAGATTGGGAAACCGGGGAGCTGTTTTTT
TRBD1,TRBJ1-3,TRBV4-2,NA,CASSQGRRQGQTGNTIYF,TGTGCCAGCAGCCAAGGGCGGAGACAGGGGCAGACTGGAAACACCATATATTTT
NA,TRBJ2-7,TRBV7-6,once,CASSLGPGTSYEQYF,TGTGCCAGCAGCTTGGGGCCGGGAACCTCCTACGAGCAGTACTTC
TRBD1,TRBJ2-7,TRBV18,NA,CASSRIQSGTGGTHEQYF,TGTGCCAGCTCCCGTATACAGTCCGGGACAGGGGGTACCCACGAGCAGTACTTC
TRBD1,TRBJ2-4,TRBV10-1,NA,CASSSGQGGKNIQYF,TGCGCCAGCAGTTCGGGACAGGGAGGCAAAAACATTCAGTACTTC
TRBD2,TRBJ2-2,TRBV5-1,NA,CASSETSVHTGELFF,TGCGCCAGCAGCGAGACTAGCGTACACACCGGGGAGCTGTTTTTT
NA,TRBJ2-7,TRBV18,NA,CASSPLQGPTVYEQYF,TGTGCCAGCTCACCGCTACAGGGTCCCACCGTCTACGAGCAGTACTTC
TRBD2,TRBJ2-3,TRBV5-4,NA,CASRTSGRGSTQYF,TGTGCCAGCAGGACTAGCGGGAGAGGGAGTACGCAGTATTTT
TRBD1,TRBJ2-1,TRBV7-8,NA,CASSKPGQYNEQFF,TGTGCCAGCTCCAAGCCGGGACAGTACAATGAGCAGTTCTTC
NA,TRBJ2-7,TRBV7-2,NA,CASSLVGTHSYEQYF,TGTGCCAGCAGCTTAGTTGGGACCCACTCCTACGAGCAGTACTTC
NA,TRBJ2-2,TRBV5-1,once,CASSLSLGGIDTGELFF,TGCGCCAGCAGCTTGAGTTTAGGCGGGATTGACACCGGGGAGCTGTTTTTT
NA,TRBJ2-7,TRBV27,NA,CASSGGEWEQYF,TGTGCCAGCAGTGGAGGAGAGTGGGAGCAGTACTTC
NA,TRBJ1-1,TRBV28,once,CASISGGGVEAFF,TGTGCCAGCATCTCGGGCGGAGGGGTTGAAGCTTTCTTT
NA,TRBJ1-6,TRBV13,NA,CASRLLGTENSPLHF,TGTGCCAGCAGGCTACTCGGGACGGAAAATTCACCCCTCCACTTT
TRBD1,TRBJ1-4,TRBV6-5,NA,CATIDWGTDNEKLFF,TGTGCCACCATTGATTGGGGGACAGATAATGAAAAACTGTTTTTT
NA,TRBJ2-7,TRBV12-2,NA,CASRQGRLAGDGYF,TGTGCAAGTCGCCAGGGCCGACTAGCGGGAGATGGGTACTTC
TRBD1,TRBJ2-1,TRBV2,NA,CATSRDRGNNEQFF,TGTGCCACCTCCAGGGACAGGGGGAACAATGAGCAGTTCTTC
TRBD1,TRBJ2-7,TRBV28,NA,CASSWDRLSYEQYF,TGTGCCAGCAGTTGGGACAGACTCTCCTACGAGCAGTACTTC
NA,TRBJ2-5,TRBV4-2,NA,CASSQDLGGPTGTQYF,TGTGCCAGCAGCCAAGATCTCGGAGGCCCCACGGGGACCCAGTACTTC
NA,TRBJ2-3,TRBV28,once,CASKFRGKTDTQYF,TGTGCCAGCAAGTTCAGGGGAAAAACAGATACGCAGTATTTT
TRBD2,TRBJ2-7,TRBV7-2,NA,CASSHRTSFTYEQYF,TGTGCCAGCAGCCACCGGACTAGCTTTACCTACGAGCAGTACTTC